This T cell receptor beta chain was identified in a study of blood T cell repertoires in COVID-19. Study information: Sources were T cells, B-cell-depleted T cells, or PBMCs; the material itself was cDNA or gDNA.

The CDR3 is 15 amino acids. Trimming cost V 10 bases and J 2 bases, with 18 bases left between them. The V gene's germline CDR1 is MNHEY and CDR2 SVGEGT. Methods used by the authors: Reference gene primer amplification gave nucleated cell count estimates. Profiled with immunoSEQ multiplex PCR; TCRdb holds only in-frame clones, not every one. That table furnishes V, J and clone size, whereas the DNA furnished D and trimming. The table includes 200,000 or so clones, around 85% detected once. The rearrangement uses TRBV6-2 or TRBV6-3 and TRBJ2-1; tentatively, D is TRBD2 (6 bases). The TCR was taken from a woman aged 40 to 55 with acute COVID-19. The sample consisted of PBMCs or T cells enriched from blood (not recorded which). CDR3 loop: CATSPAGSTYNEQFF. The CDR3 DNA sequence: TGTGCCACCAGCCCGGCGGGATCTACCTACAATGAGCAGTTCTTC.